This T cell receptor beta chain was retrieved from a study of shared T cell receptors in the human thymus. Profiling relied on immunoSEQ multiplex PCR, and the TCRdb table lists in-frame clones only, not all of them. The sample includes hundreds of thousands of clones, around 93% of them seen just once. Germline CDR1 SGHAT, CDR2 FQNNGV. The CDR3 spans 14 residues. This clonotype was sampled from a human donor. The V gene is TRBV11-2, the J gene TRBJ1-2; 10 nucleotides agree with TRBD1. Sequencing was carried out using thymocytes. CDR3 sequence: CACGRTGGYYGYTF. In DNA, the CDR3 is TGTGCGTGCGGTCGGACAGGGGGGTACTATGGCTACACCTTC.